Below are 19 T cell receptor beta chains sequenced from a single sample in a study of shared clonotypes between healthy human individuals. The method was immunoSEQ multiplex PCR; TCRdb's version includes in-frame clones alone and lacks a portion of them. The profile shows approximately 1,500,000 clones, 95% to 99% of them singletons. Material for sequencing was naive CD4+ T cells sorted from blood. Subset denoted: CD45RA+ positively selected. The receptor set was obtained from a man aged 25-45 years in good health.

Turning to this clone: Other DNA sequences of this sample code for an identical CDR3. As DNA, the CDR3 is TGTGCCAGCTCACCACCAACAGGGCAAGAGACCCAGTACTTC. Protein product: CASSPPTGQETQYF. The chain employs TRBV18 and TRBJ2-5, with D possibly TRBD1 on 6 matching bases. Germline assignment: CDR1 KGHSH and CDR2 LQKENI. This CDR3 is built from 14 residues. V gave up 0 bases and J gave up 2 bases, with 7 bases separating them.

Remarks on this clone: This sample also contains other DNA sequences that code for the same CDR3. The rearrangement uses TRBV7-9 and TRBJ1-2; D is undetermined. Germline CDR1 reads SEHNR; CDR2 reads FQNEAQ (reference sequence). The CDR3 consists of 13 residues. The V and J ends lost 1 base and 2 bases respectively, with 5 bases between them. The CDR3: CASSLGQNYGYTF. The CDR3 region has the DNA TGTGCCAGCAGCTTAGGGCAGAACTATGGCTACACCTTC.

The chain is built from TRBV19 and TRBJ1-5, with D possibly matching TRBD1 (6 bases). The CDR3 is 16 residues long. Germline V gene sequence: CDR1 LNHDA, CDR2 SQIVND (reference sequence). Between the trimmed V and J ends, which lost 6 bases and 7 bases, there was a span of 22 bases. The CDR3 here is CASRKAGGTRHQPQHF. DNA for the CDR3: TGTGCCAGTAGAAAGGCGGGGGGGACAAGGCACCAGCCCCAGCATTTT.

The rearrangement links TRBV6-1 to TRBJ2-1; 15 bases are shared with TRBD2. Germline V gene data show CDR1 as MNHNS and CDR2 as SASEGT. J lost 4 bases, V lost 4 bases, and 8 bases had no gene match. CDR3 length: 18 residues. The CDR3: CASSGTSGRELIYNEQFF. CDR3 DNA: TGTGCCAGCAGTGGGACTAGCGGGAGGGAGTTGATTTACAATGAGCAGTTCTTC.

CDR3 sequence reads: CASSFPAGNYGYTF. The CDR3 bases are TGTGCCAGCAGTTTCCCTGCAGGGAACTATGGCTACACCTTC. J is TRBJ1-2 and V is TRBV6-6; weak D call: TRBD1 (5 bases). The V gene's germline CDR1 is MNHNY and CDR2 SVGAGI (reference sequence). The CDR3 sequence is 14 residues long. Deletions cut 4 bases from V and 2 bases from J, with 11 bases between.

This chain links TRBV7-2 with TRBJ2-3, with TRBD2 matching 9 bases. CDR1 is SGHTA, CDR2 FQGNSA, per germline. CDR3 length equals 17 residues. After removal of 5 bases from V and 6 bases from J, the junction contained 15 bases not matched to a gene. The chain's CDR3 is CASSLTLLAGRGDTQYF. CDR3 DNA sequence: TGTGCCAGCAGCCTTACCCTCCTAGCGGGGAGGGGCGATACGCAGTATTTT.

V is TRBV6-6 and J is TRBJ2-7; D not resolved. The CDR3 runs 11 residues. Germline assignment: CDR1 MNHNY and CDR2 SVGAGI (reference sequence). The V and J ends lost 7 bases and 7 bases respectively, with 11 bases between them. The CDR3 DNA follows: TGTGCCAGCAACCGTCTCCCAGAGCAGTACTTC. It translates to CASNRLPEQYF.

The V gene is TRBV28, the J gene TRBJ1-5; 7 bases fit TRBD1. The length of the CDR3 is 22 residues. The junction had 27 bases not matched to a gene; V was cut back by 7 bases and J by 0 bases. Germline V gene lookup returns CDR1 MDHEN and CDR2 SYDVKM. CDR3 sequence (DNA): TGTGCCAGCAATCAGAGGAGGAGAGGGGACAGATACAAGGAATATAGCAATCAGCCCCAGCATTTT. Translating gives CASNQRRRGDRYKEYSNQPQHF.

Here the CDR3 DNA reads TGCAGCGTTGGCGGTAGTAAGACTGGAAACACCATATATTTT. This codes for CSVGGSKTGNTIYF. The chain carries TRBV29-1 and TRBJ1-3; D uncertain. V lost 4 bases and J lost 2, with 12 bases in between. This CDR3 spans 14 amino acids. Germline-derived CDR1 and CDR2 are SQVTM and ANQGSEA. Looking up the rest from reference TRBV29-1 and TRBJ1-3 gives the full variable domain: SAVISQKPSRDICQRGTSLTIQCQVDSQVTMMFWYRQQPGQSLTLIATANQGSEATYESGFVIDKFPISRPNLTFSTLTVSNMSPEDSSIYLCSVGGSKTGNTIYFGEGSWLTVV.

The chain's CDR3 is CASQGGESRQETQYF. In nucleotides, the CDR3 is TGTGCCAGCCAGGGGGGGGAGAGTCGTCAAGAGACCCAGTACTTC. The V and J genes are TRBV6-6 and TRBJ2-5; D may correspond to TRBD1 or TRBD2 (7 bases each). The CDR3 contains 15 residues. CDR1 and CDR2 (germline): MNHNY, SVGAGI (reference sequence). Trimming removed 8 bases at V and 2 bases at J, with 18 bases between.

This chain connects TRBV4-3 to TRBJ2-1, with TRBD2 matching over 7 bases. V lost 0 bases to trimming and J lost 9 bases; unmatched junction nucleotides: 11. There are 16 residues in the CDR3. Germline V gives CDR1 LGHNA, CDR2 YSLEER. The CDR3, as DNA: TGCGCCAGCAGCCAAGAAAGAGGGAGGGCCTCGCTTGAGCAGTTCTTC. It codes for CASSQERGRASLEQFF.

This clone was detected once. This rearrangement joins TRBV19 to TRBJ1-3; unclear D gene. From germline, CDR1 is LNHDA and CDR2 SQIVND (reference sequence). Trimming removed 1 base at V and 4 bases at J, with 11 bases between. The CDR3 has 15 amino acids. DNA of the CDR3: TGTGCCAGTAGTATAGGGCGGACCGTCGGAAACACCATATATTTT. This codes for CASSIGRTVGNTIYF.

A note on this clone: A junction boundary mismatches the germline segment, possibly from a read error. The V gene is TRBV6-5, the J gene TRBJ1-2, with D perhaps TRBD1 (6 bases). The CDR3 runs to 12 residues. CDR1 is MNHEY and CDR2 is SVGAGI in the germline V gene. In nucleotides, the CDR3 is TGTGCCAGCAGCCGTCAGGGCCGGGACATCTCCTTC. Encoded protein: CASSRQGRDISF.

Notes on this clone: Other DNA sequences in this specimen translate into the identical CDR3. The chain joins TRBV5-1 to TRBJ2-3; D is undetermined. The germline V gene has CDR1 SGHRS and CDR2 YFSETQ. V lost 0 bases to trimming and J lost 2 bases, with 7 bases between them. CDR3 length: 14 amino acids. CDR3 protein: CASSLGQFTDTQYF. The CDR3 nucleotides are TGCGCCAGCAGCTTGGGGCAGTTCACAGATACGCAGTATTTT.

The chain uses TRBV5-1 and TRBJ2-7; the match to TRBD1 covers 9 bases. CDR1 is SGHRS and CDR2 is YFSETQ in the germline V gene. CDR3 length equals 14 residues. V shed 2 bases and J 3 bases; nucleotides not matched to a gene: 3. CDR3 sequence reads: CASSLQGADYEQYF. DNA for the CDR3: TGCGCCAGCAGCTTACAGGGGGCAGACTACGAGCAGTACTTC. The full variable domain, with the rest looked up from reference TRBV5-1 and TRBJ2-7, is KAGVTQTPRYLIKTRGQQVTLSCSPISGHRSVSWYQQTPGQGLQFLFEYFSETQRNKGNFPGRFSGRQFSNSRSEMNVSTLELGDSALYLCASSLQGADYEQYFGPGTRLTVT.

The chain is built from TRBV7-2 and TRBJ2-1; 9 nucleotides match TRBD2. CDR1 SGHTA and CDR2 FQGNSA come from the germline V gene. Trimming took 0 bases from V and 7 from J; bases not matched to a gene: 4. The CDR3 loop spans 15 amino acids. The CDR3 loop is CASSLASGSENEQFF. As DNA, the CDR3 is TGTGCCAGCAGCTTAGCTAGCGGGAGTGAAAATGAGCAGTTCTTC.

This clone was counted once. The chain's CDR3 is CASSTGLAGNNEQFF. DNA for the CDR3: TGTGCCAGCAGCACGGGACTAGCGGGAAACAATGAGCAGTTCTTC. This chain links TRBV7-8 with TRBJ2-1; 13 bases are a match to TRBD2. This CDR3 has 15 residues. V shed 5 bases and J 5 bases; nucleotides not matched to a gene: 3. Germline lookup yields CDR1 SGHVS and CDR2 FQNEAQ.

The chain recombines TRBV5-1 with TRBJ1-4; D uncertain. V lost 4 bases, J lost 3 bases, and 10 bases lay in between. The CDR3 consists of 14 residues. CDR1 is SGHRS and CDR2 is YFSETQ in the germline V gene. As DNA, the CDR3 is TGCGCCAGCAGCCTTACAGAGTCTAATGAAAAACTGTTTTTT. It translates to CASSLTESNEKLFF.

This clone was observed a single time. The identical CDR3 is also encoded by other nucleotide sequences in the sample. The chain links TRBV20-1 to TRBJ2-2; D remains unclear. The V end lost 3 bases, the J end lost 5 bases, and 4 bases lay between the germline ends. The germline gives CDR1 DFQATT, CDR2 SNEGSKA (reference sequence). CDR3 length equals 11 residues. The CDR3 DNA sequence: TGCAGTGCTAGCGGGACCGGGGAGCTGTTTTTT. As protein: CSASGTGELFF.